These T cell receptor beta chains were read from a single sample in a study of identifying expanded T cells in peripheral blood. Repertoires were generated with immunoSEQ multiplex PCR, while TCRdb's copy carries only in-frame clones and drops some. The sample has 75,000 to 90,000 clones; approximately 84% are singletons. What was sequenced was blood. The source is a person aged 18 to 75 in good health. CDR3s include the opening cysteine and the closing phenylalanine or tryptophan. Each record gives: D gene, clone size, J gene, V gene, CDR3 DNA, CDR3 protein. A D gene is named only where the DNA matches it firmly. Clone size is not always given. Where it is, it says once, few, many or a class for expanded clones.

TRBD2	-	TRBJ2-1	TRBV5-1	TGCGCCACCCTCCCCGAAGCGGGAAGCTCCTACAATGAGCAGTTCTTC	CATLPEAGSSYNEQFF
TRBD1	-	TRBJ2-7	TRBV18	TGTGCCAGCTCACCACCGACAGGGGGCGGTAATACCTACGAGCAGTACTTC	CASSPPTGGGNTYEQYF
-	-	TRBJ1-1	TRBV7-2	TGTGCCAGCAGCTTAACGCACACTGAAGCTTTCTTT	CASSLTHTEAFF
-	few	TRBJ1-3	TRBV6-6	TGTGCCAGCAGTTACCCCACAGGACCCGGGGGAAACACCATATATTTT	CASSYPTGPGGNTIYF
-	-	TRBJ1-5	TRBV5-1	TGCGCCAGCAGCCCGGACAGTAACGATCAGCCCCAGCATTTT	CASSPDSNDQPQHF
TRBD2	-	TRBJ2-5	TRBV29-1	TGCAGCGTGAATAGCGGGAGAATTGGCAGCCAAGAGACCCAGTACTTC	CSVNSGRIGSQETQYF
TRBD2	-	TRBJ2-1	TRBV27	TGTGCCAGCAGTACGAGACTAGCGCCGAGCTCCTACAATGAGCAGTTCTTC	CASSTRLAPSSYNEQFF
TRBD1	-	TRBJ1-1	TRBV4-2	TGTGCCAGCAGCCAATTACTACAGGGGGCGAACACTGAAGCTTTCTTT	CASSQLLQGANTEAFF
TRBD1	once	TRBJ1-1	TRBV7-8	TGTGCCAGCAGCCCGCGGACAGGGAGGTACACTGAAGCTTTCTTT	CASSPRTGRYTEAFF
-	-	TRBJ2-2	TRBV13	TGTGCCAGCAGCTTAATCGGTAGCATTACCGGGGAGCTGTTTTTT	CASSLIGSITGELFF
-	-	TRBJ1-3	TRBV5-1	TGCGCCAGCAGAGAGTCCGTTTCTGGAAACACCATATATTTT	CASRESVSGNTIYF
-	-	TRBJ2-7	TRBV7-9	TGTGCCAGCAGCCAAGGGGCAGCAAACTCCTACGAGCAGTACTTC	CASSQGAANSYEQYF
-	-	TRBJ2-7	TRBV21-1	TGTGCCAGCAGGGCTAGCGGGCCCTCCTACGAGCAGTACTTC	CASRASGPSYEQYF
TRBD1	few	TRBJ1-4	TRBV11-2	TGTGCCAGCAGCCCCCGGACAGGGGGGAGTGAAAAACTGTTTTTT	CASSPRTGGSEKLFF
-	-	TRBJ2-3	TRBV11-3	TGTGCCAGCAGCTTAGGGGTGGGAGTGCACACAGATACGCAGTATTTT	CASSLGVGVHTDTQYF
TRBD2	-	TRBJ2-7	TRBV7-2	TGTGCCAGCAGCATTAGCGGGAGCTCCTACGAGCAGTACTTC	CASSISGSSYEQYF
-	-	TRBJ2-7	TRBV18	TGTGCCAGCTCACCAGGGGGCAGCCTGGTGAGCAAGTACGAGCAGTACTTC	CASSPGGSLVSKYEQYF
TRBD1	-	TRBJ2-2	TRBV7-7	TGTGCTAGCAGCCTTGAATGGACAGGGCAGCTGTTTTTT	CASSLEWTGQLFF
TRBD2	-	TRBJ2-3	TRBV30	TGTGCCTGGAGTCCGACTAGCGGGAGAATTTGGGCGCAGTATTTT	CAWSPTSGRIWAQYF
TRBD2	-	TRBJ2-5	TRBV9	TGTGCCAGCAGCTCAGGACTAGCGGGAGTGGAGACCCAGTACTTC	CASSSGLAGVETQYF
TRBD2	-	TRBJ2-1	TRBV11-3	TGTGCCAGCAGCTCTAGCGGTAACTCCTACAATGAGCAGTTCTTC	CASSSSGNSYNEQFF
TRBD1	-	TRBJ1-5	TRBV4-3	TGCGCCAGCAGCCAAGAACAGGGGGCTCGGCAGCCCCAGCATTTT	CASSQEQGARQPQHF
-	-	TRBJ2-7	TRBV6-1	TGTGCCAGTTTTCGCGGGACAGTCAAATACGAGCAGTACTTC	CASFRGTVKYEQYF
TRBD1	-	TRBJ2-2	TRBV5-1	TGCGCCAGCAGCTTGGCTCAGGGGGCCCGATTTGGCACCGGGGAGCTGTTTTTT	CASSLAQGARFGTGELFF
TRBD2	-	TRBJ2-7	TRBV5-5	TGTGCCAGCAGCTTGAGGTCTAGCGGGATCTCCTACGAGCAGTACTTC	CASSLRSSGISYEQYF
-	once	TRBJ1-5	TRBV6-1	TGTGCCAGCAGTGAAGCTCACCGCGGGCAGCCCCAGCATTTT	CASSEAHRGQPQHF
-	-	TRBJ2-5	TRBV6-5	TGTGCCAGCAGTCGCCATAGGGAGACCCAGTACTTC	CASSRHRETQYF
TRBD2	once	TRBJ2-1	TRBV6-4	TGTGCCAGCAGTGACTCGAGAAAACCCAGTCTAGCGGCATACAATGAGCAGTTCTTC	CASSDSRKPSLAAYNEQFF
TRBD2	-	TRBJ2-3	TRBV18	TGTGCCAGCTCACCACCGTTGGCGGGAGAGGATACGCAGTATTTT	CASSPPLAGEDTQYF
TRBD2	-	TRBJ2-7	TRBV5-4	TGTGCCAGCAGCTTGGAACTAGCGGGAAACTACGAGCAGTACTTC	CASSLELAGNYEQYF
-	-	TRBJ2-6	TRBV11-1	TGTGCCAGCAGCTTACAGGCAGGGGGGTACTCTGGGGCCAACGTCCTGACTTTC	CASSLQAGGYSGANVLTF
TRBD2	-	TRBJ2-1	TRBV9	TGTGCCAGCAGCGTAGACCCCGGCGGGACTAGCGGGAGGAATGAGCAGTTCTTC	CASSVDPGGTSGRNEQFF
-	-	TRBJ1-4	TRBV28	TGTGCCAGCAGACAGGGTGCAACTAATGAAAAACTGTTTTTT	CASRQGATNEKLFF
-	-	TRBJ1-1	TRBV6-6	TGTGCCAGCAGTTACGGCACAGGCGAGAACACTGAAGCTTTCTTT	CASSYGTGENTEAFF
TRBD1	-	TRBJ1-1	TRBV10-2	TGCGCCAGCCGACAGGGGAACACTGAAGCTTTCTTT	CASRQGNTEAFF
-	-	TRBJ1-4	TRBV4-1	TGCGCCAGCATGAGCAGGGCCGGAACTAATGAAAAACTGTTTTTT	CASMSRAGTNEKLFF
TRBD2	once	TRBJ2-3	TRBV11-2	TGTGCCAGCAGCCCTGGACTAGCGGGAAGCACAGATACGCAGTATTTT	CASSPGLAGSTDTQYF
-	-	TRBJ1-1	TRBV5-6	TGTGCCAGCAGCCCCCCGGACCGGGTGCCTGAAGCTTTCTTT	CASSPPDRVPEAFF
TRBD1	-	TRBJ1-5	TRBV7-2	TGTGCCAGCAGCTTAGGACTAATGACAGGGAGCAATCAGCCCCAGCATTTT	CASSLGLMTGSNQPQHF
-	-	TRBJ2-7	TRBV15	TGTGCCACCAGCAGAGATCTGGAGGGGAGGCACGAGCAGTACTTC	CATSRDLEGRHEQYF
-	-	TRBJ1-4	TRBV11-2	TGTGCCAGCAGCTTAGAGCGCGGAGCCCATGAAAAACTGTTTTTT	CASSLERGAHEKLFF
TRBD2	-	TRBJ2-1	TRBV4-1	TGCGCCAGCAGCCAAGGGTCCAGCGGGAGGGCCAGGGGCTCTTACAATGAGCAGTTCTTC	CASSQGSSGRARGSYNEQFF
-	-	TRBJ2-1	TRBV20-1	TGCAGTGCTAGATGGCGCGATGAGCAGTTCTTC	CSARWRDEQFF
TRBD1	-	TRBJ1-4	TRBV7-9	TGTGCCAGCAGCTTGACAGGGGGAACGACTAATGAAAAACTGTTTTTT	CASSLTGGTTNEKLFF
TRBD1	-	TRBJ1-5	TRBV5-6	TGTGCCAGCAGCTTGCGACAGGGTATCTATCAGCCCCAGCATTTT	CASSLRQGIYQPQHF
TRBD1	-	TRBJ1-2	TRBV6-5	TGTGCCAGCAGACAAACCGGGACAGCCGTCTATGGCTACACCTTC	CASRQTGTAVYGYTF
TRBD2	-	TRBJ2-7	TRBV11-2	TGTGCCAGCAGCTCCTCCCGACTAGCGGGAGACCTCAGGGAGCAGTACTTC	CASSSSRLAGDLREQYF
-	few	TRBJ1-2	TRBV6-5	TGTGCCAGCAGTTACGACACCTCTAGCTATGGCTACACCTTC	CASSYDTSSYGYTF
TRBD2	once	TRBJ2-5	TRBV7-8	TGTGCCAGCAGCTCCTTTACTAGCGGAGGAGGGGAGACCCAGTACTTC	CASSSFTSGGGETQYF
-	-	TRBJ1-5	TRBV7-4	TGTGCCAGCAGCTCCTGGGGCGAGGTCCAGCCCCAGCATTTT	CASSSWGEVQPQHF
-	-	TRBJ1-1	TRBV7-2	TGTGCCAGCAGCTTCTCTACAAACACTGAAGCTTTCTTT	CASSFSTNTEAFF
TRBD1	-	TRBJ1-3	TRBV7-9	TGTGCCAGCAGCCCGCGGATCAGACAGGGGAGCTCTGGAAACACCATATATTTT	CASSPRIRQGSSGNTIYF
TRBD2	-	TRBJ2-7	TRBV4-3	TGCGCCAGCAGCTCCTGGACTAGCGGAGAATACGAGCAGTACTTC	CASSSWTSGEYEQYF
-	medium-sized	TRBJ2-1	TRBV4-3	TGCGCCAGCAGCCAAGAATCAGTATCCTCCTACAATGAGCAGTTCTTC	CASSQESVSSYNEQFF
-	-	TRBJ2-7	TRBV6-6	TGTGCCAGCAGTTACTCGCAGGGCTCCGAGCAGTACTTC	CASSYSQGSEQYF
-	-	TRBJ2-2	TRBV11-3	TGTGCCAGCAGCTCAATAGGGGCGAACACCGGGGAGCTGTTTTTT	CASSSIGANTGELFF
-	once	TRBJ1-1	TRBV9	TGTGCCAGCAGCGTAGGGGGGAGCACTGAAGCTTTCTTT	CASSVGGSTEAFF
TRBD1	-	TRBJ2-2	TRBV10-3	TGTGCCATCAGTGGAGACAGGGGATTAGTCACCGGGGAGCTGTTTTTT	CAISGDRGLVTGELFF
-	-	TRBJ2-3	TRBV9	TGTGCCAGCAGCCCCCACACAGATACGCAGTATTTT	CASSPHTDTQYF